Presented here are 21 T cell receptor beta chains from one specimen sequenced in a study of T cell responses to AZD1222 COVID-19 vaccine. Data came from immunoSEQ multiplex PCR; TCRdb stores just in-frame clones and leaves some out. The profile shows about 49,000 clones, around 80% of them singletons. The sample in question was peripheral blood, obtained on day 0 of AZD1222 vaccination. The receptor set was obtained from an adult in good health.

This chain connects TRBV9 to TRBJ2-7, with TRBD2 as a possible D gene (6 bases). Germline V gene data show CDR1 as SGDLS and CDR2 as YYNGEE. The CDR3 extends over 15 amino acids. V was shortened by 0 bases and J by 3 bases, with 13 bases between the two germline ends. Here the CDR3 reads CASSVGVSGVYEQYF. The CDR3 nucleotides are TGTGCCAGCAGCGTAGGTGTTAGCGGAGTCTACGAGCAGTACTTC.

This clone was observed a single time. CDR3 nucleotide sequence: TGTGCCAGCACCATAGGAGGACTAGCGGGGGCCACCTACAATGAGCAGTTCTTC. Translating gives CASTIGGLAGATYNEQFF. The V call is TRBV28, the J call TRBJ2-1, with 13 nucleotides matching TRBD2. Germline V CDR1 and CDR2: MDHEN, SYDVKM. After removal of 7 bases from V and 2 bases from J, the junction contained 11 bases not matched to a gene. The CDR3 extends over 18 amino acids.

The chain is built from TRBV28 and TRBJ1-6, with D unclear. Germline V gives CDR1 MDHEN, CDR2 SYDVKM. This CDR3 is built from 15 residues. The V gene lost 6 bases and the J gene lost 6 bases, with 15 bases spanning the gap. The CDR3 sequence: CASRLATGSNSPLHF. The CDR3 coding sequence is TGTGCCAGCAGGTTAGCCACCGGGTCTAATTCACCCCTCCACTTT.

The rearrangement links TRBV28 to TRBJ1-2; weak D call: TRBD1 (6 bases). Germline V CDR1 and CDR2: MDHEN, SYDVKM. Deletions cut 10 bases from V and 3 bases from J, with 15 bases between. CDR3 size: 13 residues. The CDR3 DNA follows: TGTGCCATCCAGGGGCCCTCTGACTATGGCTACACCTTC. Encoded protein: CAIQGPSDYGYTF.

A few counts support this clone. The chain joins TRBV3-1 (or the pseudogene TRBV3-2) to TRBJ1-4; 9 nucleotides agree with TRBD1. Germline V CDR1 and CDR2: LGHDT, YNNKEL (reference sequence). Trimming removed 4 bases from V and 5 bases from J; junction bases left unmatched: 2. The CDR3 runs to 14 residues. The CDR3 reads CASSLGTGNEKLFF. CDR3 DNA: TGTGCCAGCAGCCTCGGGACAGGGAATGAAAAACTGTTTTTT.

This clone appeared once. This rearrangement joins TRBV2 to TRBJ1-1; no definite D call. V lost 8 bases to trimming and J lost 0 bases, with 10 bases between them. This CDR3 has 13 residues. Per germline, CDR1 SNHLY and CDR2 FYNNEI. CDR3 region: CASSNGLNTEAFF. The CDR3 nucleotides are TGTGCCAGCTCTAATGGGTTGAACACTGAAGCTTTCTTT.

The rearrangement joins TRBV3-1 (or the pseudogene TRBV3-2) to TRBJ1-6; TRBD1 matches at 7 bases. CDR1 is LGHDT and CDR2 is YNNKEL in the germline V gene (reference sequence). The J segment lost 8 bases and the V segment lost 3 bases, leaving 7 bases of the junction unmatched. The CDR3 is made up of 15 amino acids. The CDR3 DNA follows: TGTGCCAGCAGCCAGGGAACGACAGGGTATTCACCCCTCCACTTT. Its translation: CASSQGTTGYSPLHF.

This chain uses TRBV6-5 with TRBJ1-1; 8 bases align to TRBD1. From germline, CDR1 is MNHEY and CDR2 SVGAGI. The junction had 2 bases not matched to a gene; V was cut back by 1 base and J by 1 base. The CDR3 length is 15 residues. CDR3 region: CASSYYGQGNTEAFF. CDR3 coding DNA: TGTGCCAGCAGTTACTATGGACAGGGGAACACTGAAGCTTTCTTT.

V is TRBV7-2 and J is TRBJ2-4; 7 nucleotides match TRBD1. Unmatched junction bases numbered 10, after V lost 6 bases and J lost 2 bases. CDR3 length equals 16 residues. CDR1 SGHTA and CDR2 FQGNSA come from the germline V gene. The CDR3 DNA is TGTGCCAGCAGGGAAAACAGGGGTCTAACCAAAAACATTCAGTACTTC. This gives the protein CASRENRGLTKNIQYF.

This clone was recorded only once. The chain is built from TRBV6-6 and TRBJ2-2; D is undetermined. Trimming shortened V by 5 bases and J by 0 bases, and 16 bases separated the two germline ends. Germline V gene lookup returns CDR1 MNHNY and CDR2 SVGAGI (reference sequence). The CDR3 is made up of 17 amino acids. CDR3 nucleotides: TGTGCCAGCAGTCTTGTCTCCGGGCGCGCGAACACCGGGGAGCTGTTTTTT. It encodes CASSLVSGRANTGELFF.

This chain links TRBV27 with TRBJ1-2, with a tentative D call TRBD1 (5 bases). Germline V gene lookup returns CDR1 MNHEY and CDR2 SMNVEV (reference sequence). V lost 2 bases to trimming and J lost 7 bases, with 17 bases between them. The CDR3 runs 15 residues. The CDR3 coding sequence is TGTGCCAGCAGTTTACGTTCCGGCCACAGGTCTGGCTACACCTTC. This translates into CASSLRSGHRSGYTF.

The J gene is TRBJ1-2, the V gene TRBV7-2; no reliable D call. CDR3 length equals 15 residues. V lost 1 base to trimming and J lost 1 base, with 10 bases between them. The germline CDR1 and CDR2 sequences are SGHTA and FQGNSA. The CDR3 region has the DNA TGTGCCAGCAGCTTAGGGACCAGTGTTAACTATGGCTACACCTTC. Residues: CASSLGTSVNYGYTF.

The chain combines TRBV14 with TRBJ1-6; D gene unclear. Germline-derived CDR1 and CDR2 are SGHDN and FVKESK. CDR3 size: 13 residues. The V end lost 3 bases, the J end lost 5 bases, and 5 bases lay between the germline ends. The CDR3 sequence is CASSQANNSPLHF. CDR3 DNA: TGTGCCAGCAGCCAGGCCAATAATTCACCCCTCCACTTT.

The chain combines TRBV30 with TRBJ1-5; 7 bases match TRBD1. V dropped 2 bases and J dropped 2; count of bases not matched to a gene: 6. The length of the CDR3 is 15 residues. CDR1 GTSNPN and CDR2 SVGIG come from the germline V gene (reference sequence). In nucleotides, the CDR3 is TGTGCCTGGAGTCCAGCCGGGACAGGCAATCAGCCCCAGCATTTT. Residues: CAWSPAGTGNQPQHF.

This chain uses TRBV28 with TRBJ1-2; 7 bases line up with TRBD1. Unmatched junction bases numbered 14, after V lost 8 bases and J lost 2 bases. The germline V gene encodes CDR1 MDHEN and CDR2 SYDVKM. This CDR3 is 16 amino acids long. DNA for the CDR3: TGTGCCAGCCTTACATTCCGGGACAGAGAGAACTATGGCTACACCTTC. Its protein product is CASLTFRDRENYGYTF.

This chain uses TRBV6-5 with TRBJ1-1; D gene unclear. Germline V lookup: CDR1 MNHEY, CDR2 SVGAGI. This CDR3 comprises 13 residues. V dropped 2 bases and J dropped 3 bases, with 7 bases sitting between them. Here the CDR3 DNA reads TGTGCCAGCAGTTACGCCCGGCACACTGAAGCTTTCTTT. Encoded protein: CASSYARHTEAFF.

In this sample, this clone turned up a few times. The chain joins TRBV7-8 to TRBJ2-2, with D perhaps matching TRBD1 (6 bases). The CDR3 consists of 13 residues. Germline CDR1 is SGHVS and CDR2 is FQNEAQ. V lost 5 bases to trimming and J lost 5 bases, with 9 bases between them. The DNA of the CDR3 is TGTGCCAGCAGCCGACAGGCAACCGGGGAGCTGTTTTTT. The encoded protein is CASSRQATGELFF.

V gene TRBV29-1 combines with J gene TRBJ1-1, with TRBD1 as a possible D gene (5 bases). Germline CDR1 is SQVTM and CDR2 is ANQGSEA. The CDR3 is 12 residues long. Trimming pared 7 bases from V and 6 bases from J, leaving 15 bases between. The CDR3 bases are TGCAGCGCCCACCGGGACCGCGCTGAAGCTTTCTTT. Amino acids: CSAHRDRAEAFF.

This chain joins TRBV5-6 and TRBJ1-5, with 10 bases lining up with TRBD1. CDR3 length equals 14 residues. Germline values: CDR1 SGHDT, CDR2 YYEEEE. Unmatched junction bases numbered 4, after V lost 4 bases and J lost 6 bases. CDR3 loop: CASSLRTGGQPQHF. CDR3 coding DNA: TGTGCCAGCAGCCTCCGGACAGGGGGTCAGCCCCAGCATTTT.

J is TRBJ2-1 and V is TRBV10-3, with D unclear. This CDR3 is 13 amino acids long. Germline loops: CDR1 ENHRY, CDR2 SYGVKD. Deletions cut 7 bases from V and 1 base from J, with 8 bases between. The CDR3, as DNA: TGTGCCATCAACGGGCAGTCCTACAATGAGCAGTTCTTC. Its translation is CAINGQSYNEQFF.

The chain combines TRBV28 with TRBJ1-4; D is unclear. The CDR3 has 12 residues. Germline-derived CDR1 and CDR2 are MDHEN and SYDVKM. V lost 5 bases to trimming and J lost 4 bases, with 5 bases between them. The CDR3 region has the DNA TGTGCCAGCAGTGGAAATAATGAAAAACTGTTTTTT. Translated: CASSGNNEKLFF.